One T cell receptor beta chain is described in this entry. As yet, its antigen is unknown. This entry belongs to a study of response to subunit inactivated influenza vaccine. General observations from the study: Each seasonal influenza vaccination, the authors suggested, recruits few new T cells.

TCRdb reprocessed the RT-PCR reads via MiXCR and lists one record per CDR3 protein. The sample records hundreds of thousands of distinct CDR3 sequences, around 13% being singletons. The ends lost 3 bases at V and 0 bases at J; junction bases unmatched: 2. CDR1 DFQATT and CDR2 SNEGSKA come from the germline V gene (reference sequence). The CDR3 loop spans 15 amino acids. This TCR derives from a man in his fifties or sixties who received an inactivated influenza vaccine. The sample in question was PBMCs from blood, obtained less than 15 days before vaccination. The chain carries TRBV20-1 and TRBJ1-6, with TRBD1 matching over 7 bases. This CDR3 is CSARNRGSYNSPLHF. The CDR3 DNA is TGCAGTGCTAGGAACAGGGGCTCCTATAATTCACCCCTCCACTTT.